This T cell receptor beta chain came from a study of shared clonotypes between healthy human individuals (dated by TCRdb to about 2020). Some background on the complete study: The cohort included a few men and a couple of women between 18 and 49 years of age. Per donor, three plates each were used for CD4 naive and CD4 memory, two for CD8 naive, and one for CD8 memory. Blood TCR repertoires of five healthy adults were deeply sequenced to estimate repertoire size and the extent of clonotype sharing between individuals. Different laboratories and diverse techniques were used to prepare libraries and sequence TCR repertoires, to increase sequencing depth and limit assay-specific biases. Per donor, leukapheresis produced somewhere between about 0.94 and 10 billion PBMCs.

The investigation overall reported the following: Only blood was sampled, and tissue TCR repertoires likely differ from those in blood. Pairwise subsampling led to the expectation that sequencing depth would affect the degree of clonotype sharing among donors. The genetic and exposure-history diversity represented was limited by the small number of donors. Estimated clonotype richness was generally larger for naive than for memory subsets. Clonotypes shared by all four sorted-subset donors showed higher generation probabilities than non-shared clonotypes. Rarefaction of sorted-subset datasets indicated incomplete sequencing despite the large sequencing depth. When several donors were compared, the shared fraction of clonotypes was around 5% for naive CD4, around 4% for naive CD8, 2.3% for memory CD4, and roughly 0.43% for memory CD8.

The V end gives up 5 bases and the J end 4 bases, leaving 0 bases in the junction not matched to a gene. Taken from the germline V gene (reference sequence), the CDR1 and CDR2 loops are GTSNPN and SVGIG. Including the terminal cysteine and phenylalanine, the CDR3 comprises 11 residues. Kept here is only the CDR3 DNA, which spans 33 bases and is read in frame from base 1. Concerning this clone itself: The antigen this receptor binds is unknown. Base qualities were left out, and no much larger clone turns up one base away. Other nucleotide sequences from this sample produce the same CDR3.

For the CD8 naive samples, CD45RO-negative cells were positively selected for CCR7, yielding a CD45RA+CCR7+ population from which TemRA cells were excluded. Donors were healthy HIV-negative adults with no recently reported acute infections or vaccinations. Only Caucasian adults living in Nashville, Tennessee, USA were represented among the donors. Blood was collected by leukapheresis, and PBMCs were isolated by Ficoll-Histopaque density gradient centrifugation and then cryopreserved in liquid nitrogen vapor phase. Analytical flow cytometry was used to check the purity and quantity of each magnetically sorted T cell population. Genomic DNA was isolated from each sorted fraction and quantified by UV absorbance on a Nanodrop 2000c. Using the deep immunoSEQ assay, TCR CDR3 regions were amplified from genomic DNA by multiplex PCR. Extracted genomic DNA from each cell subset was distributed evenly across all wells of several immunoSEQ 96-well plates, and each plate was treated as a replicate. For sorted subsets, 200 ng of genomic DNA, equivalent to around 30,000 T cell genomes, went into each replicate PCR. Purified libraries were quantified with a Qubit 3.0 fluorometer, sized on a Bioanalyzer 2100, and re-quantified with the KAPA Library Quantification kit. A separate single-read 150-cycle Illumina NextSeq 550 flow cell was used to sequence each immunoSEQ 96-well plate. In the paper's pipeline: The immunoSEQ output contained only junctional sequences without quality scores, so filtering could not match that applied to full-length reads. To assign V/J genes and CDR3, sequences were annotated against IMGT germline references using PyIR, a Python wrapper for IgBLAST v1.9. Reads were filtered out if the reads had weak V/J assignments (E-value above 1e-6), no CDR3, stop codons, out-of-frame junctions, or ambiguous translated residues. V3J clonotypes were defined by identical inferred V gene, J gene, and CDR3 amino acid sequence. Percentage overlap between repertoires was computed as shared unique clonotypes divided by the size of the smaller repertoire. RTK rarefaction, the Chao1 estimator, and Recon v2.1 estimates of unobserved clonotypes were used to assess repertoire richness. Generation probabilities for all TCRbeta clonotypes obtained by the gDNA method from a handful of donors were computed using OLGA. What TCRdb holds here is the immuneACCESS table cut down to in-frame rearrangements. Part of the clones is not present; checked against another copy, under half of the missing clones reflect an unresolved V gene, and the others are unexplained. V, J and clone size are those of that table, while D and trimming were read from the DNA. The sample records about 2.2 million clones, 80% to 95% of which are singletons. The ten biggest clones cover approximately 1.6% of the sample.

This sequence uses TRBV30 and TRBJ1-1; 8 of the junction bases match TRBD1. The receptor was derived from a man between 18 and 35 years old in good health. Some clones in this sample may be carry-over from other donors' samples. Sequenced sample: naive CD8+ T cells from PBMCs. The intended sense of this specimen's cell subset or site label: CD45RA+CCR7+. In nucleotides, the sequence is TGTGCCTGGGGACAGGGCACTGAAGCTTTCTTT. It specifies CAWGQGTEAFF.